A selection of T cell receptor beta chains follows, all from one sample in a study of CD8 T cells in Susac syndrome. MiXCR, run by TCRdb on the immunoSEQ multiplex PCR reads, gives a single entry per CDR3 protein. The sample yields fewer than 150,000 distinct CDR3 sequences, just under 95% seen once. The sample was CD4+ T cells from PBMCs. All receptors derive from a human donor with multiple sclerosis. Each CDR3 is given with its conserved first and last residue. The D gene is left open where the match is weak. Not all rows give a size; the values are once, few, many and, for expanded clones, a class.

V gene: TRBV19; J gene: TRBJ1-1; D gene: TRBD1; clone size: NA; CDR3 DNA: TGTGCCAGTAGCGGGACAGGGGACACTGAAGCTTTCTTT; CDR3 protein: CASSGTGDTEAFF
V gene: TRBV30; J gene: TRBJ1-5; D gene: TRBD1; clone size: NA; CDR3 DNA: TGTGCCTGGAGTGGACAGGGAGGGTATCAGCCCCAGCATTTT; CDR3 protein: CAWSGQGGYQPQHF
V gene: TRBV28; J gene: TRBJ1-6; D gene: NA; clone size: NA; CDR3 DNA: TGTGCCAGCAGGAGGTTCGCCTATAATTCACCCCTCCACTTT; CDR3 protein: CASRRFAYNSPLHF
V gene: TRBV20-1; J gene: TRBJ2-5; D gene: TRBD1; clone size: few; CDR3 DNA: TGCAGTGCTAGGGACAGGGGGCATGGGGAGACCCAGTACTTC; CDR3 protein: CSARDRGHGETQYF
V gene: TRBV5-6; J gene: TRBJ1-2; D gene: NA; clone size: NA; CDR3 DNA: TGTGCCAGCAGCTTTGACAGGTTTGAGAGCTATGGCTACACCTTC; CDR3 protein: CASSFDRFESYGYTF
V gene: TRBV5-4; J gene: TRBJ2-1; D gene: NA; clone size: once; CDR3 DNA: TGTGCCAGCAGCGCCCGCCGGGCGGTTAATGAGCAGTTCTTC; CDR3 protein: CASSARRAVNEQFF
V gene: TRBV12-3/TRBV12-4; J gene: TRBJ1-5; D gene: NA; clone size: NA; CDR3 DNA: TGTGCCAGCAGCCCGGGGGTTTATCAGCCCCAGCATTTT; CDR3 protein: CASSPGVYQPQHF
V gene: TRBV28; J gene: TRBJ2-7; D gene: TRBD1; clone size: once; CDR3 DNA: TGTGCCAGCAGTCCACCCGGGACAGGGGCTCACGAGCAGTACTTC; CDR3 protein: CASSPPGTGAHEQYF
V gene: TRBV7-2; J gene: TRBJ2-1; D gene: TRBD1; clone size: NA; CDR3 DNA: TGTGCCAGCAGCCCCGGGGGGACAGGGCGTCTCAATGAGCAGTTCTTC; CDR3 protein: CASSPGGTGRLNEQFF
V gene: TRBV30; J gene: TRBJ1-4; D gene: NA; clone size: NA; CDR3 DNA: TGTGCCTGGAGTGTACCGGCAGGGATTGAAAAACTGTTTTTT; CDR3 protein: CAWSVPAGIEKLFF
V gene: TRBV7-9; J gene: TRBJ1-6; D gene: NA; clone size: NA; CDR3 DNA: TGTGCCAGCAGCTTATTAGTACAGGTTTATAATTCACCCCTCCACTTT; CDR3 protein: CASSLLVQVYNSPLHF
V gene: TRBV7-3; J gene: TRBJ2-3; D gene: TRBD2; clone size: NA; CDR3 DNA: TGTGCCAGCACCTCGGGAGGGCGGGGGAGCACAGATACGCAGTATTTT; CDR3 protein: CASTSGGRGSTDTQYF
V gene: TRBV6-1; J gene: TRBJ1-2; D gene: TRBD1; clone size: few; CDR3 DNA: TGTGCCGCGGGACAGGGCAACTATGGCTACACCTTC; CDR3 protein: CAAGQGNYGYTF
V gene: TRBV19; J gene: TRBJ1-1; D gene: NA; clone size: NA; CDR3 DNA: TGTGCCAGTAGTATGGTCCCGGGAACTGAAGCTTTCTTT; CDR3 protein: CASSMVPGTEAFF
V gene: TRBV25-1; J gene: TRBJ2-7; D gene: NA; clone size: NA; CDR3 DNA: TGTGCCAGCAGACGGGGCGGAACCTACGAGCAGTACTTC; CDR3 protein: CASRRGGTYEQYF
V gene: TRBV5-6; J gene: TRBJ2-6; D gene: NA; clone size: NA; CDR3 DNA: TGTGCCAGCAGCTTCAGGGGTGGGGCCAACGTCCTGACTTTC; CDR3 protein: CASSFRGGANVLTF
V gene: TRBV14; J gene: TRBJ1-1; D gene: NA; clone size: NA; CDR3 DNA: TGTGCCAGCAGCCCGAGTTTCACTGAAGCTTTCTTT; CDR3 protein: CASSPSFTEAFF
V gene: TRBV3-1; J gene: TRBJ2-3; D gene: TRBD2; clone size: NA; CDR3 DNA: TGTGCCAGCAGCCGTGGGGGGGGATGGACAGATACGCAGTATTTT; CDR3 protein: CASSRGGGWTDTQYF
V gene: TRBV10-3; J gene: TRBJ2-2; D gene: NA; clone size: NA; CDR3 DNA: TGTGCCATCAAAAGGGACGTAAATACCGGGGAGCTGTTTTTT; CDR3 protein: CAIKRDVNTGELFF
V gene: TRBV28; J gene: TRBJ1-4; D gene: NA; clone size: NA; CDR3 DNA: TGTGCCAGCAGTTCTGGGGGTGCAACTAATGAAAAACTGTTTTTT; CDR3 protein: CASSSGGATNEKLFF
V gene: TRBV2; J gene: TRBJ2-2; D gene: TRBD1; clone size: NA; CDR3 DNA: TGTGCCAGCAGCTGGCAGGGGGTTCCCACCGGGGAGCTGTTTTTT; CDR3 protein: CASSWQGVPTGELFF
V gene: TRBV9; J gene: TRBJ2-7; D gene: NA; clone size: once; CDR3 DNA: TGTGCCAGCAGCGTAGGGGACATTTCCAGCTCCTACGAGCAGTACTTC; CDR3 protein: CASSVGDISSSYEQYF
V gene: TRBV6-2/TRBV6-3; J gene: TRBJ2-1; D gene: TRBD2; clone size: NA; CDR3 DNA: TGTGCCAGCAGGCCTACTAGCGGGGGGGTGAATGAGCAGTTCTTC; CDR3 protein: CASRPTSGGVNEQFF
V gene: TRBV11-2; J gene: TRBJ1-1; D gene: TRBD1; clone size: NA; CDR3 DNA: TGTGCCAGCAGCCGCAGACAGGGAAGGAACACTGAAGCTTTCTTT; CDR3 protein: CASSRRQGRNTEAFF
V gene: TRBV6-5; J gene: TRBJ1-2; D gene: NA; clone size: NA; CDR3 DNA: TGTGCCAGCAGTTACACCGGAGAGGGCTATGGCTACACCTTC; CDR3 protein: CASSYTGEGYGYTF
V gene: TRBV5-1; J gene: TRBJ2-7; D gene: NA; clone size: once; CDR3 DNA: TGCGCCAGCAGCTCCAGACCCGAGGGGGAGCAGTACTTC; CDR3 protein: CASSSRPEGEQYF
V gene: TRBV12-3/TRBV12-4; J gene: TRBJ2-3; D gene: NA; clone size: NA; CDR3 DNA: TGTGCCAGCAGTTTAGCGGGGGGGGCCGATACGCAGTATTTT; CDR3 protein: CASSLAGGADTQYF
V gene: TRBV19; J gene: TRBJ2-3; D gene: NA; clone size: NA; CDR3 DNA: TGTGCCAGTTCTCATGGGCGGACTGCGGATACGCAGTATTTT; CDR3 protein: CASSHGRTADTQYF
V gene: TRBV7-3; J gene: TRBJ2-3; D gene: NA; clone size: NA; CDR3 DNA: TGTGCCAGCAGCTTATTAGAGGCAGATACGCAGTATTTT; CDR3 protein: CASSLLEADTQYF
V gene: TRBV4-2; J gene: TRBJ2-3; D gene: TRBD2; clone size: NA; CDR3 DNA: TGTGCCAGCAGCCAAAACTCCCTAGCGGGGGGTTCAGATACGCAGTATTTT; CDR3 protein: CASSQNSLAGGSDTQYF
V gene: TRBV24-1; J gene: TRBJ1-2; D gene: TRBD1; clone size: NA; CDR3 DNA: TGTGCCACCAGTGACAGGGACAGCTATGGCTACACCTTC; CDR3 protein: CATSDRDSYGYTF
V gene: TRBV7-9; J gene: TRBJ1-1; D gene: NA; clone size: NA; CDR3 DNA: TGTGCCAGCAGCTTAGTTCGAGAGCTGCTCCGGAACACTGAAGCTTTCTTT; CDR3 protein: CASSLVRELLRNTEAFF